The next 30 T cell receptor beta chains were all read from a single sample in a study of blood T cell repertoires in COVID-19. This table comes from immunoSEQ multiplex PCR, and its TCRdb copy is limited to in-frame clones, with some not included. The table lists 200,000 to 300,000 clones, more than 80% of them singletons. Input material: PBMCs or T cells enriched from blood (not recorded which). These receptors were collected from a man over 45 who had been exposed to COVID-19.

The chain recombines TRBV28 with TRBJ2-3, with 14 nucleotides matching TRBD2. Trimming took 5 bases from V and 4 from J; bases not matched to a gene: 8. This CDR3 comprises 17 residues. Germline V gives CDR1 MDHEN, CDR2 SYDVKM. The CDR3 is CASSNLRLAGGADTQYF. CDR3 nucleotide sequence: TGTGCCAGCAGTAACCTTCGACTAGCGGGAGGGGCAGATACGCAGTATTTT.

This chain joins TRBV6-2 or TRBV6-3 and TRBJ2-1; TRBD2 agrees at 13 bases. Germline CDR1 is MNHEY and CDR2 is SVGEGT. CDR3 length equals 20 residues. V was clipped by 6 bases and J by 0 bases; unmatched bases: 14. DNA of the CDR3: TGTGCCAGCAGCCGAGGGGGGACTAGCGGGATCATAACCTCCTACAATGAGCAGTTCTTC. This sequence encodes CASSRGGTSGIITSYNEQFF.

The CDR3 region has the DNA TGTGCCAGCAGCTTGGTTTGGACAGGAATTTCCTACGAGCAGTACGTC. Translation: CASSLVWTGISYEQYV. The chain uses TRBV5-5 and TRBJ2-7, with 7 positions matching TRBD1. This CDR3 has 16 residues. The germline CDR1 and CDR2 sequences are SGHKS and YYEKEE (reference sequence). After removal of 0 bases from V and 1 base from J, the junction contained 7 bases not matched to a gene.

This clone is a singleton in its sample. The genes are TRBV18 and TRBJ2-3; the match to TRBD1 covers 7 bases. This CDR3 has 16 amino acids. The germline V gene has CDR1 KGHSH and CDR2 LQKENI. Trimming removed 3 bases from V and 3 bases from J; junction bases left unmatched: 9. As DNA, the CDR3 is TGTGCCAGCTCACCCAGCGTGACAGGGTCTACAGATACGCAGTATTTT. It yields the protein CASSPSVTGSTDTQYF. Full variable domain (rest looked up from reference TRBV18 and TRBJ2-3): NAGVMQNPRHLVRRRGQEARLRCSPMKGHSHVYWYRQLPEEGLKFMVYLQKENIIDESGMPKERFSAEFPKEGPSILRIQQVVRGDSAAYFCASSPSVTGSTDTQYFGPGTRLTVL.

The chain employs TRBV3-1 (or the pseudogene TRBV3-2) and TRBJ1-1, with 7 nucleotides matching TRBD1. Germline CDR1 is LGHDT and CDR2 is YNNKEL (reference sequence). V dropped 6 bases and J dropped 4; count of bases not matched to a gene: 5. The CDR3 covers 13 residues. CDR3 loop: CASRRQGSTEAFF. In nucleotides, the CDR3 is TGTGCCAGCAGACGACAGGGTTCCACTGAAGCTTTCTTT.

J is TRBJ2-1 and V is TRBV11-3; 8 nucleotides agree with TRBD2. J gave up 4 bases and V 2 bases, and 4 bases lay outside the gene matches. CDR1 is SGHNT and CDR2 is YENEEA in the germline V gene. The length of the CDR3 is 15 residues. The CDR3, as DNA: TGTGCCAGCAGCTTATTAACTAGCGGTTACAATGAGCAGTTCTTC. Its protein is CASSLLTSGYNEQFF.

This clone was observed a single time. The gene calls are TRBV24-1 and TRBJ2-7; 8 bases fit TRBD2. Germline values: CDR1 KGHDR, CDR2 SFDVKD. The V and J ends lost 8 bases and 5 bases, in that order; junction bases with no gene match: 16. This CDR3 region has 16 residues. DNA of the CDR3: TGTGCCACCACACTGACTAGCGAAGGCCCTTATCACGAGCAGTACGTC. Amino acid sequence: CATTLTSEGPYHEQYV.

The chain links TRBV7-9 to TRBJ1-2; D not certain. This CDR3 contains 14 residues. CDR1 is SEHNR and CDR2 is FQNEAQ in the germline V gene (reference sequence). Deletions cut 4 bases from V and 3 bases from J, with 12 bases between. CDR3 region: CASSSHLEHYGYTF. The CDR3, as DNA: TGTGCCAGCAGCTCCCATTTAGAGCACTATGGCTACACCTTC.

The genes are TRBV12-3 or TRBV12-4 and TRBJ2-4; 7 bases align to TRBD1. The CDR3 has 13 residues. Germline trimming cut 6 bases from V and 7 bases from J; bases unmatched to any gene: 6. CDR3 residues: CASRLTGTNIQYF. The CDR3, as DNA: TGTGCCAGCAGACTGACAGGGACGAACATTCAGTACTTC.

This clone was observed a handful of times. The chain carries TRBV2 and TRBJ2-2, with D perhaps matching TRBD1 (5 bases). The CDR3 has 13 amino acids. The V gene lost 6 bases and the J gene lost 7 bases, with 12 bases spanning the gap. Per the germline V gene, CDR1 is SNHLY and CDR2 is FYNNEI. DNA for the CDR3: TGTGCCAGCAGCATAAGGGGTGGCGGGGAGCTGTTTTTT. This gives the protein CASSIRGGGELFF. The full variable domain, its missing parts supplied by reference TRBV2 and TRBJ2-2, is EPEVTQTPSHQVTQMGQEVILRCVPISNHLYFYWYRQILGQKVEFLVSFYNNEISEKSEIFDDQFSVERPDGSNFTLKIRSTKLEDSAMYFCASSIRGGGELFFGEGSRLTVL.

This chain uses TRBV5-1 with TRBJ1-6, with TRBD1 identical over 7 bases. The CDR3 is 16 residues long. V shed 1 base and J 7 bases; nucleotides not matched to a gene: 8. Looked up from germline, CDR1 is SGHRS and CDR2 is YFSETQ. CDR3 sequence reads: CASSLSAVQGNSPLHF. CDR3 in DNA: TGCGCCAGCAGCTTGTCGGCTGTACAGGGGAATTCACCCCTCCACTTT.

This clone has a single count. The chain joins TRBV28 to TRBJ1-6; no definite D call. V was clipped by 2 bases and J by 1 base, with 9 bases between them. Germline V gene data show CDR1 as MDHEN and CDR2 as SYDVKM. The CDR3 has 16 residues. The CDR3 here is CASSLAQWSYNSPLHF. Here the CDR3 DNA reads TGTGCCAGCAGTTTAGCACAGTGGTCCTATAATTCACCCCTCCACTTT.

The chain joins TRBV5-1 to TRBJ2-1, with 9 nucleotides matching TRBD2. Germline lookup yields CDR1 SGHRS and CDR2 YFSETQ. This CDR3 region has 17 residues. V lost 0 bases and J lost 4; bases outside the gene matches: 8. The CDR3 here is CASSLGLAETAYNEQFF. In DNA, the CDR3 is TGCGCCAGCAGCTTGGGACTAGCGGAGACAGCATACAATGAGCAGTTCTTC.

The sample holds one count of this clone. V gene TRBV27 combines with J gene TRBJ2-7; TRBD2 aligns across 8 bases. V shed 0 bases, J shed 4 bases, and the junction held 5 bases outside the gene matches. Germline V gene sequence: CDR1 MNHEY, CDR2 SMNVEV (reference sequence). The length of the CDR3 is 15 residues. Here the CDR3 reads CASSLSIGGGYEQYF. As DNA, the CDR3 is TGTGCCAGCAGTTTATCGATCGGGGGGGGATACGAGCAGTACTTC.

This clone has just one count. CDR3 loop: CASSVELAAYNEQFF. The CDR3 bases are TGTGCCAGCAGCGTAGAACTAGCGGCCTACAATGAGCAGTTCTTC. The chain is built from TRBV9 and TRBJ2-1; 8 nucleotides agree with TRBD2. Germline V gene sequence: CDR1 SGDLS, CDR2 YYNGEE. The CDR3 loop spans 15 amino acids. Trimming at V came to 0 bases and at J to 2 bases, leaving 1 base not matched to a gene.

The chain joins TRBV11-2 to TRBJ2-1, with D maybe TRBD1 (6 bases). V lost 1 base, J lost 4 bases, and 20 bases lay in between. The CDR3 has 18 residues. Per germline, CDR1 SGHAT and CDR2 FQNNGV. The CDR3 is CASSLGRRRGQVYNEQFF. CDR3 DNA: TGTGCCAGCAGCTTAGGCAGACGTCGGGGACAAGTATACAATGAGCAGTTCTTC.

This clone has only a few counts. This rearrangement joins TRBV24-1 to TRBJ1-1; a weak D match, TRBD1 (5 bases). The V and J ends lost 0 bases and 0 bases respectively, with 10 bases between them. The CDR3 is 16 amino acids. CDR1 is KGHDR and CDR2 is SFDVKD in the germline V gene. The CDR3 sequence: CATSDLPGTMNTEAFF. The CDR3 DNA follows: TGTGCCACCAGTGATTTGCCAGGGACTATGAACACTGAAGCTTTCTTT.

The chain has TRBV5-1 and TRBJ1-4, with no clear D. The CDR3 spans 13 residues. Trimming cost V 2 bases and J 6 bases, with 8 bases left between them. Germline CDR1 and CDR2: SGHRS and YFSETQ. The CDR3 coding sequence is TGCGCCAGCAGCTTTGGCCAATATGAAAAACTGTTTTTT. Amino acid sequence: CASSFGQYEKLFF.

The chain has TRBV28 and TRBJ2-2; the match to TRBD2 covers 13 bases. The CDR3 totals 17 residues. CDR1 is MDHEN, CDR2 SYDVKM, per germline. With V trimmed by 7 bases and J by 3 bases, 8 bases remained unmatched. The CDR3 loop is CASIPTSGGAHTGELFF. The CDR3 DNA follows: TGTGCCAGCATTCCTACTAGCGGGGGGGCCCACACCGGGGAGCTGTTTTTT.

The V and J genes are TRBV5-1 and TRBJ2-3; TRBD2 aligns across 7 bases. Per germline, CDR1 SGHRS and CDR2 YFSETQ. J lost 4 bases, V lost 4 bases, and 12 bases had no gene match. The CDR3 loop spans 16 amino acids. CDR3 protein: CASSDGRLASADTQYF. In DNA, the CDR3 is TGCGCCAGCAGCGACGGGAGGCTAGCATCGGCAGATACGCAGTATTTT.

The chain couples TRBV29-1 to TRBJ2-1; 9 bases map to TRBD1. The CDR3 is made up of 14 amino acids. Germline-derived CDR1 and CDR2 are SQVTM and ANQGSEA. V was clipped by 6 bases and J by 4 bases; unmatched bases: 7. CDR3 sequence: CSVTDRGVYNEQFF. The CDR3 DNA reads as TGCAGCGTCACCGACAGGGGGGTTTACAATGAGCAGTTCTTC.

CDR3 sequence reads: CASSKERGILRETQYF. In DNA, the CDR3 is TGTGCCAGTAGTAAGGAAAGGGGGATTTTACGGGAGACCCAGTACTTC. This chain connects TRBV19 to TRBJ2-5, with a possible D match to TRBD1 (6 bases). This CDR3 is 16 amino acids long. Germline CDR1 reads LNHDA; CDR2 reads SQIVND (reference sequence). V dropped 4 bases and J dropped 5 bases, with 20 bases sitting between them.

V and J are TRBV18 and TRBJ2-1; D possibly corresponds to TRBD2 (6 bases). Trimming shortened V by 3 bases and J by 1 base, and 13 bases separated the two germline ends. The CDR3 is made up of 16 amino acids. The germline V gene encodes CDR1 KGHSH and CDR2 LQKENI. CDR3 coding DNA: TGTGCCAGCTCACCGACGGGACGGGGGTCCTACAATGAGCAGTTCTTC. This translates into CASSPTGRGSYNEQFF.

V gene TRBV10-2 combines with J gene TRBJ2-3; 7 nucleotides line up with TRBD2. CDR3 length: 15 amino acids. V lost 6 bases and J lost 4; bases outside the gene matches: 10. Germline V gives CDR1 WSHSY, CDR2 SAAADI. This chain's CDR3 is CASSASGKGPDTQYF. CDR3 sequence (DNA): TGCGCCAGCAGCGCTAGCGGAAAGGGCCCAGATACGCAGTATTTT.

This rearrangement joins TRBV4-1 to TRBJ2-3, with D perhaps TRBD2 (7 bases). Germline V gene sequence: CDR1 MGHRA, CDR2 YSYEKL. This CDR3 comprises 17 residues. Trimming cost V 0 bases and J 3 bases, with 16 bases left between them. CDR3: CASSQDYGGGRTDTQYF. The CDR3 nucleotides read TGCGCCAGCAGCCAAGATTATGGGGGGGGCCGGACAGATACGCAGTATTTT.

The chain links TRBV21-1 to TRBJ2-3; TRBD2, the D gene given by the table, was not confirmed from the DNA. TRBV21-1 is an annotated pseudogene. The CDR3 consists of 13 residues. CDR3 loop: CASSKVSTDTQYF. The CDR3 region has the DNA TGTGCCAGCAGCAAAGTAAGCACAGATACGCAGTATTTT.

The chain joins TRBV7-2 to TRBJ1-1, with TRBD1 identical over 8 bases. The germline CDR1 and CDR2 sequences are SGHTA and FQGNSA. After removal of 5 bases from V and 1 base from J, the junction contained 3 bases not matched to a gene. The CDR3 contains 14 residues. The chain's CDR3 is CASSPDRANTEAFF. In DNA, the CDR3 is TGTGCCAGCAGCCCGGACAGGGCGAACACTGAAGCTTTCTTT.

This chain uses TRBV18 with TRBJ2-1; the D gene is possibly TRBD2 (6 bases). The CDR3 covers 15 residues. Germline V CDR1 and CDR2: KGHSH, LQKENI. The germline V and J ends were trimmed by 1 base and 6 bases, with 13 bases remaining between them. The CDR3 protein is CASSPRMEEGNEQFF. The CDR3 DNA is TGTGCCAGCTCACCACGTATGGAGGAGGGCAATGAGCAGTTCTTC.

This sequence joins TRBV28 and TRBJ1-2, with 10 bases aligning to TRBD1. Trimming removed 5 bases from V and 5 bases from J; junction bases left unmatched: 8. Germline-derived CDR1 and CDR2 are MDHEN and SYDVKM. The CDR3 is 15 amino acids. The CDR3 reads CASSPRQGAGYGYTF. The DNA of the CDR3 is TGTGCCAGCAGTCCCCGACAGGGGGCTGGTTATGGCTACACCTTC.

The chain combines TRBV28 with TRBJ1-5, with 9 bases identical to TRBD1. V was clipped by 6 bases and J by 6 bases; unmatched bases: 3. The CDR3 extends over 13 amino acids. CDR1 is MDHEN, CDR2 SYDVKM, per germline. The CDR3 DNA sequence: TGTGCCAGCAGACAGGGGGCATTTCAGCCCCAGCATTTT. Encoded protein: CASRQGAFQPQHF.